These 21 T cell receptor beta chains were sequenced from one sample in a study of cytomegalovirus exposure and HLA in healthy donors. Researchers ran the PCR with 60 Vbeta and 13 Jbeta primers. The protocol was immunoSEQ multiplex PCR, while the TCRdb copy is restricted to in-frame clones and leaves out a portion. In the table there are tens of thousands of clones, approximately 70% of which are singletons. The sequenced sample consisted of PBMCs. The receptors were sampled from a male donor in good health and CMV-seropositive.

This clone turned up a few times. J is TRBJ1-1 and V is TRBV11-2; D possibly corresponds to TRBD1 (6 bases). The V end was cut by 6 bases, the J end by 11 bases, with 16 bases between. The germline V gene encodes CDR1 SGHAT and CDR2 FQNNGV. The CDR3 spans 12 residues. The CDR3 DNA sequence: TGTGCCAGCAGTTCGAGGGGGACGAGGGCTTTCTTT. Translation: CASSSRGTRAFF.

This clone was seen just once. This sequence joins TRBV9 and TRBJ2-2; TRBD2 is a possible D gene (6 bases). CDR3 length: 15 amino acids. V lost 4 bases and J lost 5, with 15 bases in between. Germline V gene data show CDR1 as SGDLS and CDR2 as YYNGEE. For the CDR3, the DNA is TGTGCCAGCAGCCCACGACTAGATTGGACCGGGGAGCTGTTTTTT. Protein product: CASSPRLDWTGELFF.

The rearrangement uses TRBV14 and TRBJ2-7; the match to TRBD2 covers 8 bases. CDR1 SGHDN and CDR2 FVKESK come from the germline V gene. This CDR3 region has 17 residues. V dropped 3 bases and J dropped 2; count of bases not matched to a gene: 12. CDR3 bases: TGTGCCAGCAGCCATCGGACCGGGAGGGTTCCCCCCTACGAGCAGTACTTC. Protein product: CASSHRTGRVPPYEQYF.

The V gene is TRBV30, the J gene TRBJ1-5, with unresolved D. The CDR3 runs to 14 residues. Deletions cut 0 bases from V and 10 bases from J, with 16 bases between. Germline CDR1 is GTSNPN and CDR2 is SVGIG (reference sequence). CDR3 residues: CAWSVERSGIPQHF. The DNA of the CDR3 is TGTGCCTGGAGTGTGGAACGTTCGGGGATACCCCAGCATTTT.

This clone has only a few counts. The genes are TRBV6-6 and TRBJ2-4; the match to TRBD1 covers 7 bases. The CDR3 runs to 15 residues. Germline-derived CDR1 and CDR2 are MNHNY and SVGAGI (reference sequence). Germline trimming cut 5 bases from V and 6 bases from J; bases unmatched to any gene: 10. The CDR3 here is CASSRTITGVNIQYF. The DNA for the CDR3 is TGTGCCAGCAGTCGAACTATAACAGGGGTAAACATTCAGTACTTC.

Remarks on this clone: This sample includes further DNA sequences coding for the same CDR3. V is TRBV6-1 and J is TRBJ1-5, with a weak D call TRBD1 (5 bases). CDR1 and CDR2 (germline): MNHNS, SASEGT. The CDR3 runs to 15 residues. The V and J ends lost 6 bases and 0 bases respectively, with 12 bases between them. The chain's CDR3 is CASSLGGYSNQPQHF. As DNA, the CDR3 is TGTGCCAGCAGCCTGGGGGGTTATAGCAATCAGCCCCAGCATTTT.

The chain uses TRBV6-5 and TRBJ2-3; 8 bases fit TRBD2. Trimming at V came to 6 bases and at J to 5 bases, leaving 7 bases not matched to a gene. Germline assignment: CDR1 MNHEY and CDR2 SVGAGI. There are 14 residues in the CDR3. The CDR3 sequence: CASRLAGLGDTQYF. The DNA of the CDR3 is TGTGCCAGCAGGTTAGCGGGGCTGGGAGATACGCAGTATTTT.

This chain uses TRBV4-1 with TRBJ2-2, with D tentatively TRBD1 (5 bases). Germline loops: CDR1 MGHRA, CDR2 YSYEKL. The V end lost 4 bases, the J end lost 4 bases, and 16 bases lay between the germline ends. This CDR3 has 16 residues. DNA for the CDR3: TGCGCCAGCAGCCGAGCCAAGGACACGTCCACCGGGGAGCTGTTTTTT. It encodes CASSRAKDTSTGELFF.

The chain uses TRBV29-1 and TRBJ1-2, with TRBD1 matching 7 bases. The CDR3 sequence is 12 residues long. After removal of 4 bases from V and 5 bases from J, the junction contained 4 bases not matched to a gene. Germline-derived CDR1 and CDR2 are SQVTM and ANQGSEA. In nucleotides, the CDR3 is TGCAGCGTTGGACAGGGAGGATATGGCTACACCTTC. Amino acids: CSVGQGGYGYTF.

The rearrangement uses TRBV5-4 and TRBJ2-1; 7 nucleotides match TRBD2. The J segment lost 3 bases and the V segment lost 1 base, leaving 4 bases of the junction unmatched. The CDR3 runs to 15 residues. Germline lookup yields CDR1 SGHNT and CDR2 YYREEE (reference sequence). The CDR3 loop reads CASSLFTGGYNEQFF. The CDR3, as DNA: TGTGCCAGCAGCTTGTTCACGGGGGGCTACAATGAGCAGTTCTTC.

The chain employs TRBV7-9 and TRBJ1-2; D not resolved. The ends were cut back, 3 bases at V and 2 bases at J, with 10 bases in the middle. The CDR3 totals 14 residues. CDR1 is SEHNR and CDR2 is FQNEAQ in the germline V gene (reference sequence). In DNA form, the CDR3 reads TGTGCCAGCAGCTTTAGTCCTCCGAACTATGGCTACACCTTC. Translated: CASSFSPPNYGYTF.

The V gene is TRBV5-4, the J gene TRBJ2-1; D gene ambiguous. V lost 1 base and J lost 3, with 5 bases in between. Germline assignment: CDR1 SGHNT and CDR2 YYREEE (reference sequence). The CDR3 is made up of 13 amino acids. The CDR3 DNA sequence: TGTGCCAGCAGCTTGCCCGGCTACAATGAGCAGTTCTTC. Translated, it gives CASSLPGYNEQFF.

The chain's CDR3 is CASSSQGLAGGVGELFF. In DNA, the CDR3 is TGCGCCAGCAGCTCTCAAGGACTAGCGGGGGGAGTCGGGGAGCTGTTTTTT. This chain uses TRBV5-1 with TRBJ2-2, with TRBD2 matching 14 bases. Unmatched junction bases numbered 8, after V lost 3 bases and J lost 7 bases. Per germline, CDR1 SGHRS and CDR2 YFSETQ. CDR3 length: 17 amino acids. The full variable domain, completed using reference TRBV5-1 and TRBJ2-2, is KAGVTQTPRYLIKTRGQQVTLSCSPISGHRSVSWYQQTPGQGLQFLFEYFSETQRNKGNFPGRFSGRQFSNSRSEMNVSTLELGDSALYLCASSSQGLAGGVGELFFGEGSRLTVL.

The chain couples TRBV9 to TRBJ2-1; a weak D match, TRBD2 (6 bases). The CDR3 consists of 15 residues. Looked up from germline, CDR1 is SGDLS and CDR2 is YYNGEE. V was shortened by 4 bases and J by 1 base, with 12 bases between the two germline ends. CDR3 protein: CASSLSGTSYNEQFF. Written as DNA, the CDR3 is TGTGCCAGCAGCTTGTCCGGGACTTCCTACAATGAGCAGTTCTTC.

The V call is TRBV5-1, the J call TRBJ2-7; D is uncertain. V was trimmed by 2 bases and J by 0 bases, leaving 12 bases between them. CDR1 and CDR2 (germline): SGHRS, YFSETQ. The CDR3 is 15 amino acids. The CDR3 protein is CASSLAHPGSYEQYF. CDR3 DNA sequence: TGCGCCAGCAGCTTAGCCCATCCGGGCTCCTACGAGCAGTACTTC. Using reference TRBV5-1 and TRBJ2-7 for the parts outside the CDR3, the full variable domain is KAGVTQTPRYLIKTRGQQVTLSCSPISGHRSVSWYQQTPGQGLQFLFEYFSETQRNKGNFPGRFSGRQFSNSRSEMNVSTLELGDSALYLCASSLAHPGSYEQYFGPGTRLTVT.

The rearrangement links TRBV18 to TRBJ2-5, with TRBD2 identical over 13 bases. The V gene's germline CDR1 is KGHSH and CDR2 LQKENI. With 0 bases clipped from V and 3 bases from J, the junction kept 1 base outside the gene matches. CDR3 size: 16 residues. The CDR3 DNA reads as TGTGCCAGCTCACCACCACTAGCGGGGGGGAAAGAGACCCAGTACTTC. Protein: CASSPPLAGGKETQYF.

The gene calls are TRBV18 and TRBJ2-5; D call uncertain. Deletions cut 5 bases from V and 2 bases from J, with 12 bases between. From germline, CDR1 is KGHSH and CDR2 LQKENI. The CDR3 runs to 14 residues. The CDR3 nucleotides read TGTGCCAGCTCATCAAACGCGCTACAAGAGACCCAGTACTTC. It encodes CASSSNALQETQYF.

The chain carries TRBV25-1 and TRBJ2-5; D remains ambiguous. This CDR3 is 11 amino acids long. Germline values: CDR1 MGHDK, CDR2 SYGVNS. V gave up 3 bases and J gave up 5 bases, with 4 bases separating them. The CDR3: CASSDLETQYF. The CDR3 region has the DNA TGTGCCAGCAGTGACTTGGAGACCCAGTACTTC.

The chain carries TRBV7-9 and TRBJ2-7; 8 bases align to TRBD2. V gave up 2 bases and J gave up 0 bases; unmatched junction bases: 3. Germline V gene data show CDR1 as SEHNR and CDR2 as FQNEAQ (reference sequence). This CDR3 is 15 amino acids long. As DNA, the CDR3 is TGTGCCAGCAGCTTACGGAGCGGGAGCTCCTACGAGCAGTACTTC. Amino acids: CASSLRSGSSYEQYF.

This clone occurred a few times. The rearrangement uses TRBV11-2 and TRBJ2-5, with D possibly TRBD1 on 6 matching bases. The CDR3 is 13 residues long. CDR1 and CDR2 from the germline V gene are SGHAT and FQNNGV. Trimming shortened V by 3 bases and J by 5 bases, and 10 bases separated the two germline ends. As DNA, the CDR3 is TGTGCCAGCAGCTTTGGGGGCGGGGAGACCCAGTACTTC. Amino acid sequence: CASSFGGGETQYF.

The chain has TRBV6-5 and TRBJ2-7; 8 positions match TRBD2. The length of the CDR3 is 15 residues. The ends lost 2 bases at V and 3 bases at J; junction bases unmatched: 6. Germline CDR1 reads MNHEY; CDR2 reads SVGAGI. In nucleotides, the CDR3 is TGTGCCAGCAGTTACAGAGGTAGCGGGAACTACGAGCAGTACTTC. It is translated as CASSYRGSGNYEQYF.